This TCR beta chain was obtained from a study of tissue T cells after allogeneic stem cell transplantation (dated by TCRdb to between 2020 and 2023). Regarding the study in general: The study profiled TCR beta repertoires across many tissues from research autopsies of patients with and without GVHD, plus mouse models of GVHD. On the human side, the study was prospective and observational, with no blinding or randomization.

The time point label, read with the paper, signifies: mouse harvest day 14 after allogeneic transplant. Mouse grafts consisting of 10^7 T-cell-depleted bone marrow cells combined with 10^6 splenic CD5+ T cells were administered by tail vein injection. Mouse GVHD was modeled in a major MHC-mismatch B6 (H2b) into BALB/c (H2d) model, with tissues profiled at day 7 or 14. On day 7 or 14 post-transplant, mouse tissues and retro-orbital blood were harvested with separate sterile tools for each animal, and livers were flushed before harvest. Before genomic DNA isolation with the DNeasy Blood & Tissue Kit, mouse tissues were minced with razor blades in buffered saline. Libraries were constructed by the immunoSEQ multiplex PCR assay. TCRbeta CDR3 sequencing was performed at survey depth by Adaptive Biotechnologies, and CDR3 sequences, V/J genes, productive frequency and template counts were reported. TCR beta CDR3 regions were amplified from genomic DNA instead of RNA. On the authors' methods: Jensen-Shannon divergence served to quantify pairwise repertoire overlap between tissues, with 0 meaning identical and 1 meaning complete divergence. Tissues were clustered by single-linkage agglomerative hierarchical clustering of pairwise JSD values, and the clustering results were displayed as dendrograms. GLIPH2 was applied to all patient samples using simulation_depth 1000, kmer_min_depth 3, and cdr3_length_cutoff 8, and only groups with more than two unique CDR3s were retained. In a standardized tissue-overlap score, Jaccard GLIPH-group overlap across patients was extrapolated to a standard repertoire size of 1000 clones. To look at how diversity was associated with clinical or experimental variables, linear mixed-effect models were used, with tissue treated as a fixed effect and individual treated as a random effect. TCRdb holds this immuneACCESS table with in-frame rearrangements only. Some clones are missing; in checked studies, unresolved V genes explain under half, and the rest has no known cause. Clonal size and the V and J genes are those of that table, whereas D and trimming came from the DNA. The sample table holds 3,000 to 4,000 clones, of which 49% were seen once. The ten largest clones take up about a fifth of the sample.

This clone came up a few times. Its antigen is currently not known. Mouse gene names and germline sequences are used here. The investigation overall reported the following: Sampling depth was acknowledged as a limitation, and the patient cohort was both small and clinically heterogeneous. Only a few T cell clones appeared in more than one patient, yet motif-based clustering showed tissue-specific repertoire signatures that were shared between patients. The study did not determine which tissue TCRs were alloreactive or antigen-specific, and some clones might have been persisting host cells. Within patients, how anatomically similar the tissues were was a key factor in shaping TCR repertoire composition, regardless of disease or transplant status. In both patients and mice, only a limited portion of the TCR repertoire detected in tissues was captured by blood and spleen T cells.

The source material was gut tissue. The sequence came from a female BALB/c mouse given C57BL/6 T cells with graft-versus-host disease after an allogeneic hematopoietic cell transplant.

This receptor has the CDR3 CGAHRSSYEQYF. The covered CDR3 bases are TGTGGTGCTCACAGGAGCTCCTATGAACAGTAC. The receptor chain draws on TRBV20 and TRBJ2-7, and possibly TRBD1, on 5 matching bases. The read falls 1 residue short of the CDR3 end, and the missing part is taken from the germline J gene. The germline V gene encodes CDR1 GFQATS and CDR2 STVNSAI. Spanning cysteine to phenylalanine, the CDR3 consists of 12 amino acids. The 33 bases shown cover part of the CDR3, and their frame starts at base 1. V and J are truncated by 5 bases and 0 bases respectively, leaving an intervening sequence of 8 bases.